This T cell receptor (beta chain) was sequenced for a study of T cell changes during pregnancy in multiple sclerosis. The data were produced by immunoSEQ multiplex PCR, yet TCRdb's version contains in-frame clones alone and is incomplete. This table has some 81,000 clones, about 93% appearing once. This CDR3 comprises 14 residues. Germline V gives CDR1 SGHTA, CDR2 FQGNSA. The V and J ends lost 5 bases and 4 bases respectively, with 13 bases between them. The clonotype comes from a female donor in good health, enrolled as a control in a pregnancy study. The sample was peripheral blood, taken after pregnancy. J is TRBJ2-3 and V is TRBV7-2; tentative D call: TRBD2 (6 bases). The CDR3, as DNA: TGTGCCAGCAGCGTGACTAGGTTCCCAGATACGCAGTATTTT. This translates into CASSVTRFPDTQYF. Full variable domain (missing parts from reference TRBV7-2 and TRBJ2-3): GAGVSQSPSNKVTEKGKDVELRCDPISGHTALYWYRQSLGQGLEFLIYFQGNSAPDKSGLPSDRFSAERTGGSVSTLTIQRTQQEDSAVYLCASSVTRFPDTQYFGPGTRLTVL.